This T cell receptor (beta chain) was sequenced in a study of blood T cells in healthy people across ages. Overall study findings and caveats: The fall in TCR beta diversity per million T cells was roughly linear with age. Total diversity from one million sequenced T cells was likely underestimated.

As to this clonotype: Its antigen remains unknown.

A second PCR of 7 to 11 cycles used a sample-barcoded 5' primer and a J-beta primer mix. Each sample provided no less than 2.5 million CDR3-containing paired-end reads. TCRdb reprocessed the 5' RACE reads via MiXCR and lists one record per CDR3 protein. Of about 900,000 distinct CDR3 sequences listed, around 48% were seen once; the top ten hold over 10%. Trimming shortened V by 4 bases and J by 2 bases, and 9 bases separated the two germline ends. The CDR3 contains 15 residues. Per the germline V gene, CDR1 is ENHRY and CDR2 is SYGVKD. The chain links TRBV10-3 to TRBJ2-6, with D tentatively TRBD2 (6 bases). The source is a man aged 25 to 40 in good health. The specimen was blood. The chain's CDR3 is CAISVAETGANVLTF. The CDR3 bases are TGTGCCATCAGTGTAGCGGAAACTGGGGCCAACGTCCTGACTTTC.